This TCR beta chain was sequenced in a study of technical replicates of blood from a handful of donors. The CDR3 is 14 amino acids. The ends lost 4 bases at V and 1 base at J; junction bases unmatched: 2. Germline lookup yields CDR1 LGHNA and CDR2 YNFKEQ. Measured with immunoSEQ multiplex PCR; TCRdb has only the in-frame clones, and not every one. The profile shows 65,000 to 95,000 clones, just over 85% of them singletons. Sequencing was performed on PBMCs. This sequence joins TRBV4-2 and TRBJ2-5; 8 nucleotides agree with TRBD2. This TCR was recovered from a human donor in good health. Some clones in this sample may be carry-over from other donors' samples. This chain's CDR3 is CASSPGGLQETQYF. The CDR3 nucleotides are TGTGCCAGCAGCCCGGGGGGGCTCCAAGAGACCCAGTACTTC.